Each of the 6 T cell receptor beta chains below was sequenced from the same sample in a study of T cells in Graves' hyperthyroidism and ophthalmopathy. TCR beta CDR3 sequences were amplified from RNA transcripts. The primer set for the first-round RT-PCR of the TCR CDR3 was HTBI. TCRdb independently ran MiXCR on the multiplex PCR reads; one entry per CDR3 protein. The data show 450,000 to 650,000 distinct CDR3 sequences, under 25% seen once. The sequenced material came from blood. Receptors were obtained from a man in his late teens or twenties with Graves' hyperthyroidism.

The chain combines TRBV12-3 or TRBV12-4 with TRBJ1-6, with D possibly TRBD1 on 5 matching bases. The V gene lost 5 bases and the J gene lost 7 bases, with 15 bases spanning the gap. This CDR3 has 15 amino acids. CDR3 sequence (DNA): TGTGCCAGCAGTCTGGCCGTAGGGGAGAATTCACCCCTCCACTTT. It codes for CASSLAVGENSPLHF.

This clonotype has at least ten counts. This chain connects TRBV12-3 or TRBV12-4 to TRBJ2-4, with TRBD1 identical over 7 bases. This CDR3 is built from 19 residues. V shed 1 base, J shed 0 bases, and the junction held 12 bases outside the gene matches. CDR3: CASSLVGGFGTLAKNIQYF. The CDR3 DNA is TGTGCCAGCAGTTTAGTAGGGGGCTTTGGTACGCTAGCCAAAAACATTCAGTACTTC.

This clonotype was seen many times. The chain combines TRBV10-3 with TRBJ1-2; D gene unclear. Germline-derived CDR1 and CDR2 are ENHRY and SYGVKD. There are 14 residues in the CDR3. V was shortened by 0 bases and J by 7 bases, with 12 bases between the two germline ends. CDR3 nucleotides: TGTGCCATCAGTGAGTCGTCAGGAACGGGTGGCTACACCTTC. It encodes CAISESSGTGGYTF.

The rearrangement joins TRBV6-5 to TRBJ2-7; D unclear. The CDR3 covers 12 residues. Trimming pared 5 bases from V and 3 bases from J, leaving 8 bases between. The germline V gene encodes CDR1 MNHEY and CDR2 SVGAGI. CDR3 residues: CASSNHLYEQYF. CDR3 DNA: TGTGCCAGCAGTAACCACCTCTACGAGCAGTACTTC.

The genes are TRBV6-1 and TRBJ2-7; D gene uncertain. V lost 2 bases, J lost 5 bases, and 16 bases lay in between. The germline CDR1 and CDR2 sequences are MNHNS and SASEGT. This CDR3 is built from 15 residues. This CDR3 is CASSELRTAINEQYF. CDR3 coding DNA: TGTGCCAGCAGTGAATTACGGACGGCCATCAACGAGCAGTACTTC.

This clonotype was seen only a few times. The chain is built from TRBV12-3 or TRBV12-4 and TRBJ1-1, with TRBD1 as a possible D gene (5 bases). This CDR3 is 16 amino acids long. Between the trimmed V and J ends, which lost 3 bases and 4 bases, there was a span of 18 bases. The CDR3 loop reads CASSFTPGTPPTEAFF. CDR3 bases: TGTGCCAGCAGTTTCACCCCCGGGACCCCTCCCACTGAAGCTTTCTTT.